The T cell receptor (beta chain) described here comes from a study of CD8 T cells in Susac syndrome. Comments on this clonotype: Its antigen is unidentified.

It was with random hexamers that roughly 0.5 to 1 ug RNA was reverse transcribed. TCR beta CDR3 was amplified by immunoSEQ covering 54 Vbeta and 13 Jbeta. MiXCR was run by TCRdb on the immunoSEQ multiplex PCR reads, yielding one entry per CDR3 protein. The sample includes about 180,000 distinct CDR3 sequences, 95% seen only once; the top ten take 0.093%. Looked up from germline, CDR1 is SQVTM and CDR2 is ANQGSEA. V shed 6 bases and J 4 bases; nucleotides not matched to a gene: 9. The CDR3 is 15 residues long. Sequencing of TCR beta drew on CD8+ and CD4+ T cells from blood. Negative magnetic isolation gave CD8+ and CD4+ cells; FACS enriched CD8+ TEMRA. Regarding the study as a whole: That the number of individuals in its TCR sequencing and HLA analysis was relatively small was acknowledged by the study.

This chain connects TRBV29-1 to TRBJ2-7; 13 bases map to TRBD2. The clonotype originates from a human donor with multiple sclerosis. The sequencing input was CD4+ T cells from PBMCs. The CDR3 spells CSVGLAGILSYEQYF. The CDR3 bases are TGCAGCGTGGGACTAGCGGGGATTCTGAGTTACGAGCAGTACTTC.